The rows below give T cell receptor beta chains drawn from one sample of a study of OX40 agonist ivuxolimab in advanced cancers. The repertoire was sequenced with immunoSEQ multiplex PCR; TCRdb's copy has only in-frame clones and lacks some. The table lists about 77,000 clones, less than 95% of them singletons. The sample here was CD4+ or CD8+ T cells sorted from blood, taken in a trial of the OX40 agonist ivuxolimab. These receptors all come from an adult with an advanced solid tumor such as melanoma, head and neck, liver or kidney cancer. Each CDR3 is given with its conserved first and last residue. Each record gives: J gene, clone size, V gene, D gene, CDR3 DNA, CDR3 protein. The D gene is left open where the match is weak. Clone size is stated in some rows and not others, as once, few, many or a class when expanded.

j_gene: TRBJ2-3; abundance: NA; v_gene: TRBV5-1; d_gene: TRBD2; CDR3nt: TGCGCCAGCAGCGTACTAGCGGCGGCAGATACGCAGTATTTT; CDR3aa: CASSVLAAADTQYF
j_gene: TRBJ2-1; abundance: NA; v_gene: TRBV19; d_gene: NA; CDR3nt: TGTGCCAGTAGTAGACTGAGCTCCTACAATGAGCAGTTCTTC; CDR3aa: CASSRLSSYNEQFF
j_gene: TRBJ1-3; abundance: few; v_gene: TRBV10-1; d_gene: NA; CDR3nt: TGCGCCAGCAGAGAGGGGGCTGGAAACACCATATATTTT; CDR3aa: CASREGAGNTIYF
j_gene: TRBJ1-2; abundance: NA; v_gene: TRBV6-5; d_gene: NA; CDR3nt: TGTGCCAGCAGTGCCGGACTTTATGGCTACACCTTC; CDR3aa: CASSAGLYGYTF
j_gene: TRBJ2-7; abundance: NA; v_gene: TRBV5-5; d_gene: NA; CDR3nt: TGTGCCAGCAGCCGCCTGGCAGGGGTGTTGCACGAGCAGTACTTC; CDR3aa: CASSRLAGVLHEQYF
j_gene: TRBJ1-1; abundance: NA; v_gene: TRBV5-4; d_gene: TRBD1; CDR3nt: TGTGCCAGCAGCTTGGGGGACAGGGTTTTGAACACTGAAGCTTTCTTT; CDR3aa: CASSLGDRVLNTEAFF
j_gene: TRBJ2-7; abundance: NA; v_gene: TRBV6-4; d_gene: NA; CDR3nt: TGTGCCAGCAGCCGAATCTACGAGCAGTACTTC; CDR3aa: CASSRIYEQYF
j_gene: TRBJ2-1; abundance: NA; v_gene: TRBV5-4; d_gene: TRBD1; CDR3nt: TGTGCCAGCAGCTTGGGGACAGGGGGTAGTGAGCAGTTCTTC; CDR3aa: CASSLGTGGSEQFF
j_gene: TRBJ2-2; abundance: NA; v_gene: TRBV6-1; d_gene: NA; CDR3nt: TGTGCCAGCAGTGGGTGGACAGTCACCGGGGAGCTGTTTTTT; CDR3aa: CASSGWTVTGELFF
j_gene: TRBJ2-7; abundance: few; v_gene: TRBV10-3; d_gene: NA; CDR3nt: TGTGCCATCAGTGTGGGGGACCGCTCCTACGAGCAGTACTTC; CDR3aa: CAISVGDRSYEQYF
j_gene: TRBJ2-3; abundance: once; v_gene: TRBV9; d_gene: TRBD2; CDR3nt: TGTGCCAGCAGCGTTACAGGACTAGCGGGAGATGGGGGTCGATTGACAGATACGCAGTATTTT; CDR3aa: CASSVTGLAGDGGRLTDTQYF
j_gene: TRBJ1-5; abundance: NA; v_gene: TRBV6-5; d_gene: NA; CDR3nt: TGTGCCAGCAGTTACGAGTTGGGACAGCCCCAGCATTTT; CDR3aa: CASSYELGQPQHF
j_gene: TRBJ2-7; abundance: NA; v_gene: TRBV6-5; d_gene: TRBD2; CDR3nt: TGTGCCAGCAGTCGACTAGCGGACTCCTACGAGCAGTACTTC; CDR3aa: CASSRLADSYEQYF
j_gene: TRBJ1-2; abundance: NA; v_gene: TRBV2; d_gene: NA; CDR3nt: TGTGCCAGCAGGCGGGGAGGGGCGGACTATGGCTACACCTTC; CDR3aa: CASRRGGADYGYTF
j_gene: TRBJ2-1; abundance: NA; v_gene: TRBV28; d_gene: NA; CDR3nt: TGTGCCAGCAGTTCGACGACACAACTCCTATCGAATGAGCAGTTCTTC; CDR3aa: CASSSTTQLLSNEQFF
j_gene: TRBJ2-7; abundance: once; v_gene: TRBV29-1; d_gene: TRBD1; CDR3nt: TGCAGCGTTACCGGGACAGGGGCCTCCTACGAGCAGTACTTC; CDR3aa: CSVTGTGASYEQYF
j_gene: TRBJ2-2; abundance: NA; v_gene: TRBV29-1; d_gene: TRBD2; CDR3nt: TGCGGCGCAACGCGGACTAGCGGGAGAACCGGGGAGCTGTTTTTT; CDR3aa: CGATRTSGRTGELFF
j_gene: TRBJ1-1; abundance: NA; v_gene: TRBV30; d_gene: NA; CDR3nt: TGTGCCTGGAGTCCCGGCGGCCTGAACACTGAAGCTTTCTTT; CDR3aa: CAWSPGGLNTEAFF
j_gene: TRBJ2-7; abundance: NA; v_gene: TRBV11-2; d_gene: NA; CDR3nt: TGTGCCAGCAGCTTAGAGGGTGCGAATAGGTTCTACGAGCAGTACTTC; CDR3aa: CASSLEGANRFYEQYF
j_gene: TRBJ1-4; abundance: NA; v_gene: TRBV28; d_gene: NA; CDR3nt: TGTGCCAGCAGTTTTGCAGGGTCGAGTATTCTGTTTTTT; CDR3aa: CASSFAGSSILFF
j_gene: TRBJ1-3; abundance: NA; v_gene: TRBV7-9; d_gene: NA; CDR3nt: TGTGCCAGCAGCCCAAGGACGGTCTCTGGAAACACCATATATTTT; CDR3aa: CASSPRTVSGNTIYF
j_gene: TRBJ2-7; abundance: NA; v_gene: TRBV11-3; d_gene: NA; CDR3nt: TGTGCCAGCAGCTCGGTATGGGGACCCGACTCCTACGAGCAGTACTTC; CDR3aa: CASSSVWGPDSYEQYF
j_gene: TRBJ2-3; abundance: NA; v_gene: TRBV14; d_gene: NA; CDR3nt: TGTGCCAGCAGCCCTAGGACCCAAGATACGCAGTATTTT; CDR3aa: CASSPRTQDTQYF
j_gene: TRBJ2-7; abundance: once; v_gene: TRBV10-3; d_gene: TRBD2; CDR3nt: TGTGCCATCAGTGAGTCGACTAGCGGGGGGTCCGAGCAGTACTTC; CDR3aa: CAISESTSGGSEQYF
j_gene: TRBJ1-5; abundance: NA; v_gene: TRBV21-1; d_gene: NA; CDR3nt: TGTGCCAGCAGTAAAGGGACAGGGAGTGGCGAGCCCCAGCATTTT; CDR3aa: CASSKGTGSGEPQHF
j_gene: TRBJ2-7; abundance: NA; v_gene: TRBV2; d_gene: TRBD2; CDR3nt: TGTGCCAGCAGTGATGTGGGCGAGGCGGGGGGGCCTTACGAGCAGTACTTC; CDR3aa: CASSDVGEAGGPYEQYF
j_gene: TRBJ2-5; abundance: NA; v_gene: TRBV4-1; d_gene: NA; CDR3nt: TGCGCCAGCAGCCAAGTCAGGCCACAAGAGACCCAGTACTTC; CDR3aa: CASSQVRPQETQYF
j_gene: TRBJ1-1; abundance: NA; v_gene: TRBV9; d_gene: NA; CDR3nt: TGTGCCAGCAGCGTAGGTCCAGATAGTGAAGCTTTCTTT; CDR3aa: CASSVGPDSEAFF
j_gene: TRBJ2-3; abundance: NA; v_gene: TRBV13; d_gene: NA; CDR3nt: TGTGCCAGCAGCTCGGGTGCCCGGGATACGCAGTATTTT; CDR3aa: CASSSGARDTQYF
j_gene: TRBJ2-2; abundance: NA; v_gene: TRBV5-1; d_gene: NA; CDR3nt: TGCGCCAGCAAGGCAGGGAACACCGGGGAGCTGTTTTTT; CDR3aa: CASKAGNTGELFF
j_gene: TRBJ2-1; abundance: NA; v_gene: TRBV2; d_gene: TRBD2; CDR3nt: TGTGCCAGCAGGGGGGGACTAGGAAGTAATGAGCAGTTCTTC; CDR3aa: CASRGGLGSNEQFF
j_gene: TRBJ1-2; abundance: NA; v_gene: TRBV28; d_gene: NA; CDR3nt: TGTGCCAGCAGTTTAAGGGGGTTGAGGACGTGGGGGGGCTACACCTTC; CDR3aa: CASSLRGLRTWGGYTF
j_gene: TRBJ2-6; abundance: NA; v_gene: TRBV2; d_gene: NA; CDR3nt: TGTGCCAGCAGCCTTGAAAGCTCTGGGGCCAACGTCCTGACTTTC; CDR3aa: CASSLESSGANVLTF
j_gene: TRBJ2-7; abundance: NA; v_gene: TRBV20-1; d_gene: NA; CDR3nt: TGCAGTGTGTCCGGGAACTACGAGCAGTACTTC; CDR3aa: CSVSGNYEQYF
j_gene: TRBJ1-3; abundance: NA; v_gene: TRBV7-2; d_gene: NA; CDR3nt: TGTGCCAGCAGCCAAGATAAAGAAAACACCATATATTTT; CDR3aa: CASSQDKENTIYF
j_gene: TRBJ2-3; abundance: NA; v_gene: TRBV5-6; d_gene: NA; CDR3nt: TGTGCCAGCAGCTTGGGGGGATGGGGCACAGATACGCAGTATTTT; CDR3aa: CASSLGGWGTDTQYF
j_gene: TRBJ2-7; abundance: NA; v_gene: TRBV20-1; d_gene: NA; CDR3nt: TGCAGTACTCTTGGGGACCACGAGCAGTACTTC; CDR3aa: CSTLGDHEQYF
j_gene: TRBJ2-3; abundance: NA; v_gene: TRBV6-1; d_gene: NA; CDR3nt: TGTGCCAGCTTCCGGGACGGAGGGTTCACAGATACGCAGTATTTT; CDR3aa: CASFRDGGFTDTQYF
j_gene: TRBJ2-7; abundance: NA; v_gene: TRBV11-2; d_gene: NA; CDR3nt: TGTGCCAGCAGCCACCCGGGATTTTCCTACGAGCAGTACTTC; CDR3aa: CASSHPGFSYEQYF
j_gene: TRBJ2-1; abundance: NA; v_gene: TRBV28; d_gene: TRBD2; CDR3nt: TGTGCCAGCAGTTTACCAACTAGCGGGAGCCACAATGAGCAGTTCTTC; CDR3aa: CASSLPTSGSHNEQFF
j_gene: TRBJ1-2; abundance: NA; v_gene: TRBV6-1; d_gene: NA; CDR3nt: TGTGCCAGCAGTGAACAAGGGTTTTATGGCTACACCTTC; CDR3aa: CASSEQGFYGYTF
j_gene: TRBJ1-5; abundance: NA; v_gene: TRBV19; d_gene: NA; CDR3nt: TGTGCCAGTAGTATCGAGGGCAGGAGTCAGCCCCAGCATTTT; CDR3aa: CASSIEGRSQPQHF
j_gene: TRBJ2-3; abundance: NA; v_gene: TRBV7-2; d_gene: TRBD2; CDR3nt: TGTGCCAGCACCCCTAGCGGGGGGCGGGATACGCAGTATTTT; CDR3aa: CASTPSGGRDTQYF
j_gene: TRBJ2-7; abundance: NA; v_gene: TRBV20-1; d_gene: NA; CDR3nt: TGCAGTGCTCTACAGGGCTACGAGCAGTACTTC; CDR3aa: CSALQGYEQYF
j_gene: TRBJ1-2; abundance: NA; v_gene: TRBV28; d_gene: NA; CDR3nt: NA; CDR3aa: CASSTSVLWSGYTF
j_gene: TRBJ2-7; abundance: once; v_gene: TRBV11-3; d_gene: TRBD1; CDR3nt: TGTGCCAGCAGCCCCCAGGGGGACATCCCTTACGAGCAGTACTTC; CDR3aa: CASSPQGDIPYEQYF
j_gene: TRBJ1-2; abundance: NA; v_gene: TRBV7-2; d_gene: NA; CDR3nt: TGTGCCAGCAGCCCCTTCACAGGACAGAACTATGGCTACACCTTC; CDR3aa: CASSPFTGQNYGYTF
j_gene: TRBJ2-2; abundance: NA; v_gene: TRBV7-2; d_gene: TRBD1; CDR3nt: TGTGCCACGAAGAGGCAGGGGGCCACCGGGGAGCTGTTTTTT; CDR3aa: CATKRQGATGELFF
j_gene: TRBJ2-3; abundance: NA; v_gene: TRBV5-1; d_gene: NA; CDR3nt: TGCGCCAGCAGCACGGATGACACAGATACGCAGTATTTT; CDR3aa: CASSTDDTDTQYF
j_gene: TRBJ1-5; abundance: NA; v_gene: TRBV6-1; d_gene: NA; CDR3nt: TGTGCCATCAGTGCCCTAGGTCAGCCCCAGCATTTT; CDR3aa: CAISALGQPQHF
j_gene: TRBJ2-3; abundance: NA; v_gene: TRBV11-3; d_gene: TRBD1; CDR3nt: TGTGCCAGCAGTAGGGACAGGGGCACAGATACGCAGTATTTT; CDR3aa: CASSRDRGTDTQYF
j_gene: TRBJ2-3; abundance: NA; v_gene: TRBV2; d_gene: NA; CDR3nt: TGTGCCAGCAGGGGGGGGGCGCCAGATACGCAGTATTTT; CDR3aa: CASRGGAPDTQYF
j_gene: TRBJ2-3; abundance: NA; v_gene: TRBV13; d_gene: TRBD2; CDR3nt: TGTGCCAGCAGCGTACGACTAGCGGGAGCCCTCGATACGCAGTATTTT; CDR3aa: CASSVRLAGALDTQYF
j_gene: TRBJ1-5; abundance: NA; v_gene: TRBV2; d_gene: NA; CDR3nt: TGTGCCAGCAGTGAAGCCGTGGCTTCTTATAGCAATCAGCCCCAGCATTTT; CDR3aa: CASSEAVASYSNQPQHF
j_gene: TRBJ2-6; abundance: once; v_gene: TRBV25-1; d_gene: TRBD1; CDR3nt: TGTGCCAGCAGTGAATCGGGCTTAAGGGGGCGAGGGGCCAACGTCCTGACTTTC; CDR3aa: CASSESGLRGRGANVLTF
j_gene: TRBJ2-5; abundance: NA; v_gene: TRBV29-1; d_gene: TRBD2; CDR3nt: TGCAGCGTGGGTGGACTAGCTGAGACCCAGTACTTC; CDR3aa: CSVGGLAETQYF
j_gene: TRBJ2-7; abundance: NA; v_gene: TRBV7-2; d_gene: NA; CDR3nt: TGTGCCAGCAGCCCCCGCTCCTACGAGCAGTACTTC; CDR3aa: CASSPRSYEQYF
j_gene: TRBJ2-5; abundance: NA; v_gene: TRBV27; d_gene: TRBD2; CDR3nt: TGTGCCAGCAGGTTGTTTAGCGGGAGTACGGAGACCCAGTACTTC; CDR3aa: CASRLFSGSTETQYF
j_gene: TRBJ2-5; abundance: NA; v_gene: TRBV19; d_gene: NA; CDR3nt: TGTGCCAGTAGTGCCCTAAGTCAGTCCCAAGAGACCCAGTACTTC; CDR3aa: CASSALSQSQETQYF
j_gene: TRBJ1-4; abundance: NA; v_gene: TRBV18; d_gene: NA; CDR3nt: TGTGCCAGCACCGAGGACGGGAAGAATGAAAAACTGTTTTTT; CDR3aa: CASTEDGKNEKLFF